Listed below are T cell receptor beta chains from one sample, sequenced in a study of T cell repertoires in cytomegalovirus infection. A single record per CDR3 protein comes from TCRdb applying MiXCR to the reads. The profile covers roughly 230,000 distinct CDR3 sequences, with over 20% appearing a single time and 18% taken by the ten largest. The sample comprised CD8+ T cells from PBMCs. The receptors derive from a human donor in good health (CMV status not recorded). Some clones in this sample may be carry-over from other donors' samples. Each CDR3 is given with its conserved first and last residue. A D gene is named only where the DNA matches it firmly. A row's size may be missing; if present it is once, few, many or a size class.

clone_size j_call v_call d_call cdr3_nt cdr3_aa
few TRBJ2-1 TRBV6-2/TRBV6-3 TRBD2 TGTGCCAGCAGTTACTCGTCCCCCCTAGCGGCCAATGAGCAGTTCTTC CASSYSSPLAANEQFF
few TRBJ2-7 TRBV2 TRBD2 TGTGCCAGCAGCGGACTAGCGGGGGGGCTAGGCGAGCAGTACTTC CASSGLAGGLGEQYF
many TRBJ1-5 TRBV12-5 NA TGTGCTAGTGGTTTGGGTGGGTGGCAGTATCAGCCCCAGCATTTT CASGLGGWQYQPQHF
NA TRBJ2-1 TRBV12-3/TRBV12-4 TRBD2 TGTGCCAGCAGTTTTGAGGGGACTAGAAAGTTCTTC CASSFEGTRKFF
few TRBJ1-1 TRBV20-1 NA TGCAGTGCTAGCCTAACCGAAGCTTTCTTT CSASLTEAFF
NA TRBJ2-7 TRBV19 NA TGTGCCAGTAGTCCCGTTGGGGGGGCCGGGATGAACGAGCAGTACTTC CASSPVGGAGMNEQYF
few TRBJ1-1 TRBV19 NA TGTGCCAGTAGTATAGGTCCGGGACTTTTCACTGAAGCTTTCTTT CASSIGPGLFTEAFF
few TRBJ1-2 TRBV2 NA TGTGCCATCGATACCCCCGTTTCAAATGGCTACACCTTC CAIDTPVSNGYTF
NA TRBJ2-1 TRBV10-3 NA TGTGCCATCAGTGAGTCGGTCAGAGGGGGTAAAAATGAGCAGTTCTTC CAISESVRGGKNEQFF
many TRBJ1-5 TRBV7-8 NA TGTGCCAGCAGCTTGCGGGAGTATAGCAATCAGCCCCAGCATTTT CASSLREYSNQPQHF
NA TRBJ2-7 TRBV20-1 NA TGCAGTGCTAGTGACGGGACACCCTACGAGCAGTACTTC CSASDGTPYEQYF
few TRBJ1-1 TRBV4-1 NA TGCGCCAGCAGCCAACCAGGGTTAACTGAAGCTTTCTTT CASSQPGLTEAFF
few TRBJ1-4 TRBV4-2 NA TGTGCCAGCAGCCCCCAACCCGGCCGGGGGGATGAAAAACTGTTTTTT CASSPQPGRGDEKLFF
NA TRBJ2-3 TRBV28 NA TGTGCCAGCAGTTCACAGACACTCACAGATACGCAGTATTTT CASSSQTLTDTQYF
many TRBJ1-2 TRBV14 NA TGTGCCAGCAGCCCAGGACTGAGATATGGCTACACCTTC CASSPGLRYGYTF
many TRBJ2-7 TRBV7-2 TRBD2 TGTGCCAGCAGCTTAGAGCGGGGAAGCTCCTACGAGCAGTACTTC CASSLERGSSYEQYF
few TRBJ2-7 TRBV7-9 NA TGTGCCAGCAGCTTAGCAGCGACATCCTACGAGCAGTACTTC CASSLAATSYEQYF